These 5 T cell receptor beta chains share one sample of origin, sequenced in a study of control samples from healthy donors and cancer patients. Using immunoSEQ multiplex PCR, the repertoire was profiled, and TCRdb retains in-frame clones only, with some absent. Among approximately 150,000 clones listed, 90% to 95% were seen once. Input material: blood. The receptors originated from a woman aged 18 to 35 in good health.

This rearrangement joins TRBV28 to TRBJ1-5; no reliable D call. CDR3 size: 12 residues. V gave up 5 bases and J gave up 1 base, with 3 bases separating them. From germline, CDR1 is MDHEN and CDR2 SYDVKM. The CDR3 reads CASSPSNQPQHF. The CDR3 DNA reads as TGTGCCAGCAGTCCCAGCAATCAGCCCCAGCATTTT.

This sequence joins TRBV5-8 and TRBJ2-5, with TRBD2 as a possible D gene (6 bases). Germline values: CDR1 SGHTS, CDR2 YDEGEE. The CDR3 has 17 amino acids. Trimming stripped 3 bases from V and 1 base from J, with 19 bases between. CDR3 sequence reads: CASSSGPQPEGQETQYF. The CDR3 nucleotides read TGTGCCAGCAGCTCGGGCCCCCAGCCGGAGGGCCAAGAGACCCAGTACTTC.

J is TRBJ2-7 and V is TRBV20-1; 10 bases map to TRBD2. The CDR3 runs to 15 residues. Germline CDR1 DFQATT, CDR2 SNEGSKA (reference sequence). V lost 3 bases to trimming and J lost 2 bases; unmatched junction nucleotides: 7. This CDR3 reads CSASPSGGATYEQYF. CDR3 DNA: TGCAGTGCTAGTCCTAGCGGGGGCGCCACCTACGAGCAGTACTTC.

This chain's CDR3 is CASSQGWTGELFF. CDR3 nucleotides: TGTGCCAGTAGCCAGGGATGGACCGGGGAGCTGTTTTTT. The chain links TRBV19 to TRBJ2-2; TRBD1 might be the D (5 bases). This CDR3 has 13 residues. The V gene lost 6 bases and the J gene lost 5 bases, with 10 bases spanning the gap. Germline V gene data show CDR1 as LNHDA and CDR2 as SQIVND (reference sequence).

The chain carries TRBV6-5 and TRBJ2-7; 10 bases are a match to TRBD2. Trimming removed 6 bases from V and 2 bases from J; junction bases left unmatched: 4. The germline gives CDR1 MNHEY, CDR2 SVGAGI. The CDR3 is 14 residues long. CDR3 coding DNA: TGTGCCAGCAGCCGCCTAGCGGGAGCCTACGAGCAGTACTTC. Translation gives CASSRLAGAYEQYF.